This TCR beta chain was obtained from a study of CD8+ T cells in alopecia areata. Study-wide context: At a dose of 5 to 10 mg twice daily, oral tofacitinib was given to treated patients. Study results and limitations: Any link of baseline CD8+ expansion to response, resting on one nonresponder, remains uncertain. Scalp clonality and expanded CD8+ clones among the top 100 were significantly decreased by tofacitinib. The study found higher clonality in lesional than normal scalp, especially in alopecia totalis/universalis.

The germline CDR1 and CDR2 sequences are MGHDK and SYGVNS. This CDR3 is built from 13 residues. Trimming pared 7 bases from V and 6 bases from J, leaving 13 bases between. This sample's treatment: oral pan-JAK inhibitor, 5-10 mg twice daily. Extracted from the samples, RNA was reverse transcribed into cDNA to serve as the sequencing template. Here immunoSEQ multiplex PCR was the method, and the copy in TCRdb shows in-frame clones only, minus some. The data show more than 200,000 clones, less than 50% seen once. With respect to this clone: The target antigen is unknown.

The chain uses TRBV25-1 and TRBJ2-1; D is uncertain. This sample comprised CD4+ T cells sorted from blood, obtained between weeks 36 and 40, from a patient treated with tofacitinib. The source of this sequence is a human donor with alopecia areata. CDR3 residues: CASTGEGANEQFF. Here the CDR3 DNA reads TGTGCCAGCACCGGAGAAGGTGCCAATGAGCAGTTCTTC. The entire variable domain, with the rest obtained from reference TRBV25-1 and TRBJ2-1, is as follows: EADIYQTPRYLVIGTGKKITLECSQTMGHDKMYWYQQDPGMELHLIHYSYGVNSTEKGDLSSESTVSRIRTEHFPLTLESARPSHTSQYLCASTGEGANEQFFGPGTRLTVL.